Sequencing of this T cell receptor (beta chain) was carried out in a study of blood T cells in healthy people across ages (dated by TCRdb to about 2015). Context from the whole study: In model experiments, template switching captured roughly one uniquely barcoded TCR beta cDNA molecule for every two T cells. Age-related changes in TCR beta repertoire diversity were measured in the study by deep sequencing normalized with unique cDNA molecular identifiers. Four age groups were formed from the donors: young (average about 16 years), middle-aged (approximately 40), aged (62) and long-lived (roughly 81). Donors of different ages were randomly distributed across sequencing lanes to avoid experimental bias. The study analyzed two additional independent replicas of 1 million unique cDNA reads from the same blood draw for two donors, one aged 18 to 29 and one aged 80 or older.

V and J are truncated by 6 bases and 0 bases respectively, leaving an intervening sequence of 16 bases. CDR1 MDHEN and CDR2 SYDVKM are derived from the germline V gene. Inclusive of the bounding cysteine and phenylalanine, the CDR3 is 16 residues long. This entry keeps only the CDR3 DNA: 48 bases, framed from base 1. The approximately 39 donors, aged about 6 to 95 years, were systemically healthy Caucasian individuals from Russia. About 10 milliliters of peripheral blood were drawn from each donor into EDTA-treated Vacutainer tubes. Ficoll-Paque density-gradient centrifugation was used to isolate PBMCs, with at least 7 million per sample. Total RNA, at least 6 micrograms per sample, was extracted from PBMCs with Trizol reagent. The percentages of naive CD45RAhigh/CD27high T cells were determined by flow cytometry on a PBMC aliquot from every donor. The library came from 5' RACE. The sequencer listed for this sample is Illumina HiSeq 2500. A second PCR of roughly 7 to 11 cycles was performed with a sample-barcoded 5' primer and a J-beta primer mix. A template-switch 5' adaptor carrying 12 random nucleotides introduced a unique molecular identifier onto each TCR beta cDNA molecule. Each sample yielded at least 2.5 million CDR3-containing paired-end reads. The Mint cDNA synthesis kit, primed by a TRBC-specific oligonucleotide, was used to synthesize first-strand cDNA from all RNA. Following uracil-DNA glycosylase treatment, all cDNA underwent a first 18-cycle PCR with the universal primers M1SS and BC2_uni_R. On the study's bioinformatics: Normalization of each sample was performed by random selection of 1 million high-quality reads, each carrying a distinct molecular identifier. Instead of being binned into consensus sequences, reads that shared molecular identifiers were thrown out. MiTCR, run with a Q25 quality threshold and the strictest error-elimination algorithm, handled CDR3 identification, clonotype clustering and error correction. Lower-bound total TCR beta diversity was estimated with a nonparametric unseen species model using Euler transformation. In TCRdb, the public reads were trimmed at Q25 with fastp and aligned with MiXCR, with productive beta chains retained. When rows share a CDR3 protein, they turn into one entry using the most common DNA and genes. The V and J calls and clone size are TCRdb's, not the authors'. Recorded for this sample are under 1 million distinct CDR3 sequences; around 42% of them occurred a single time. Roughly 19% of the sample rests with the top ten.

As regards this clonotype: Its antigen is unknown. Per-base qualities were not stored, and no clone one base away is much larger.

Results and caveats for the whole study, not just this receptor: Since profiling was done on bulk unsorted PBMCs, naive and antigen-experienced compartments could not be conclusively compared. The long-lived group showed more naive CD4+ T cells, fewer expanded clones and increased TCR diversity than the aged group, suggesting age selection. The percentage of naive T cells measured by flow cytometry correlated strongly with observed TCR beta diversity. Donor CMV infection status was unknown, potentially confounding age-related changes in expanded clonotypes. Total diversity estimates from one million sequenced T cells were considered lower bounds and underestimates. As age increased, observed TCR beta diversity per million T cells dropped in a roughly linear way, and a significant reduction was already evident by age 40.

This clonotype originated in a man aged 60 to 69 in good health. The rearrangement combines TRBV28 with TRBJ2-3, with an unclear D gene assignment. Source material: blood. The sequenced DNA is TGTGCCAGCAGCAAACCCGGTAAAGCTAGCACAGATACGCAGTATTTT. Translation gives CASSKPGKASTDTQYF.